A single sample gave rise to the 30 T cell receptor beta chains below, sequenced in a study of OX40 agonist ivuxolimab in advanced cancers. Sequencing was performed with immunoSEQ multiplex PCR; in TCRdb, only in-frame clones are kept and a portion is missing. The sample shows roughly 22,000 clones, 80% to 90% of them seen only once. Sequenced material: CD4+ or CD8+ T cells sorted from blood, taken in a trial of the OX40 agonist ivuxolimab. Receptors were obtained from an adult with an advanced solid tumor such as melanoma, head and neck, liver or kidney cancer.

The rearrangement joins TRBV6-5 to TRBJ2-5, with TRBD2 identical over 7 bases. The tail of the sequence fits TRBJ2-7 better, so the J call may be wrong. CDR3 length: 14 amino acids. Germline V gene sequence: CDR1 MNHEY, CDR2 SVGAGI. The chain's CDR3 is CASSYNGLDYEQYF. DNA of the CDR3: TGTGCCAGCAGTTACAACGGACTAGACTACGAGCAGTACTTC.

The chain combines TRBV27 with TRBJ1-5; D not certain. The CDR3 runs to 13 residues. The ends were cut back, 2 bases at V and 0 bases at J, with 2 bases in the middle. Germline values: CDR1 MNHEY, CDR2 SMNVEV (reference sequence). CDR3 bases: TGTGCCAGCAGTTTAAGTAGCAATCAGCCCCAGCATTTT. Protein product: CASSLSSNQPQHF.

V usage is TRBV27 and J usage is TRBJ2-6; 10 bases are shared with TRBD1. CDR3 length: 15 residues. The V segment lost 8 bases and the J segment 3 bases; nucleotides outside the gene matches: 4. CDR1 and CDR2 from the germline V gene are MNHEY and SMNVEV (reference sequence). CDR3 bases: TGTGCCAGCGGTGACAGGGGGCGTGGGGCCAACGTCCTGACTTTC. Translation: CASGDRGRGANVLTF.

V gene TRBV11-2 combines with J gene TRBJ1-1; D is uncertain. The CDR3 sequence is 15 residues long. CDR1 and CDR2 from the germline V gene are SGHAT and FQNNGV. Trimming cost V 3 bases and J 1 base, with 12 bases left between them. CDR3 nucleotides: TGTGCCAGCAGCTTGTTTGGTGAGTGGAACACTGAAGCTTTCTTT. Protein: CASSLFGEWNTEAFF.

This clone was seen more than once but under ten times. Other DNA sequences of this sample code for an identical CDR3. V usage is TRBV2 and J usage is TRBJ2-5, with TRBD2 matching over 12 bases. With V trimmed by 3 bases and J by 5 bases, 4 bases remained unmatched. This CDR3 region has 15 residues. The germline V gene encodes CDR1 SNHLY and CDR2 FYNNEI. This CDR3 is CASSDGLAGLETQYF. CDR3 bases: TGTGCCAGCAGTGATGGACTAGCGGGACTGGAGACCCAGTACTTC.

This clone came up once. The gene calls are TRBV4-1 and TRBJ2-2, with 8 bases lining up with TRBD2. The CDR3 is made up of 17 amino acids. Unmatched junction bases numbered 10, after V lost 0 bases and J lost 7 bases. Germline V gene sequence: CDR1 MGHRA, CDR2 YSYEKL. The CDR3 is CASSQDPPGGPNGELFF. CDR3 coding DNA: TGCGCCAGCAGCCAAGATCCGCCGGGAGGGCCGAACGGGGAGCTGTTTTTT.

The genes are TRBV19 and TRBJ2-3; 8 bases fit TRBD2. Germline CDR1 and CDR2: LNHDA and SQIVND (reference sequence). This CDR3 region has 13 residues. The junction had 4 bases not matched to a gene; V was cut back by 8 bases and J by 3 bases. In DNA, the CDR3 is TGTGCCAGTTTCACTAGCGGTACAGATACGCAGTATTTT. As protein: CASFTSGTDTQYF.

The chain has TRBV27 and TRBJ2-2; D may be TRBD1 (5 bases). V lost 2 bases and J lost 6, with 13 bases in between. This CDR3 has 15 residues. In germline, CDR1 is MNHEY, CDR2 SMNVEV (reference sequence). The CDR3 region is CASSLIAGFAGELFF. In DNA form, the CDR3 reads TGTGCCAGCAGTTTAATCGCAGGGTTCGCCGGGGAGCTGTTTTTT.

The J gene is TRBJ1-4, the V gene TRBV2; D remains ambiguous. CDR1 and CDR2 from the germline V gene are SNHLY and FYNNEI. This CDR3 comprises 10 residues. V was trimmed by 7 bases and J by 8 bases, leaving 5 bases between them. CDR3 nucleotide sequence: TGTGCCAGCATAAGGGAAAAACTGTTTTTT. Translating gives CASIREKLFF.

This chain links TRBV29-1 with TRBJ2-3; the D gene is possibly TRBD2 (5 bases). V shed 7 bases and J shed 5 bases, with 13 bases lying between them. CDR1 and CDR2 (germline): SQVTM, ANQGSEA. The length of the CDR3 is 12 residues. The CDR3 loop is CSDIPEGDTQYF. DNA for the CDR3: TGCAGCGACATCCCTGAGGGAGATACGCAGTATTTT.

The V and J genes are TRBV4-1 and TRBJ1-4; D is unclear. From germline, CDR1 is MGHRA and CDR2 YSYEKL. The CDR3 is 13 residues long. V was trimmed by 3 bases and J by 8 bases, leaving 10 bases between them. CDR3: CASSQTPGEKLFF. In DNA form, the CDR3 reads TGCGCCAGCAGCCAGACCCCAGGCGAAAAACTGTTTTTT.

The V and J genes are TRBV13 and TRBJ2-7; perhaps TRBD2 as D (6 bases). Germline-derived CDR1 and CDR2 are PRHDT and FYEKMQ (reference sequence). The CDR3 spans 14 residues. Trimming left V 5 bases short and J 2 bases short, with 13 bases between. The CDR3 reads CASSPSVKPYEQYF. In nucleotides, the CDR3 is TGTGCCAGCAGCCCTAGCGTAAAGCCCTACGAGCAGTACTTC.

V and J are TRBV4-1 and TRBJ2-1; D is perhaps TRBD2 (5 bases). Germline-derived CDR1 and CDR2 are MGHRA and YSYEKL. The CDR3 runs to 17 residues. The germline V and J ends were trimmed by 2 bases and 5 bases, with 19 bases remaining between them. The CDR3 DNA is TGCGCCAGCAGCCAATTCCTACGCATGGGAGCGAACAATGAGCAGTTCTTC. It encodes CASSQFLRMGANNEQFF.

The V and J genes are TRBV9 and TRBJ1-4, with D uncertain. V was pared by 0 bases and J by 0 bases, with 9 bases between. CDR3 length: 16 amino acids. CDR1 is SGDLS, CDR2 YYNGEE, per germline. For the CDR3, the DNA is TGTGCCAGCAGCGTAGCAGGAGATGCAACTAATGAAAAACTGTTTTTT. The encoded protein is CASSVAGDATNEKLFF.

The rearrangement joins TRBV19 to TRBJ1-4; D perhaps matches TRBD1 (5 bases). The CDR3 totals 16 residues. The germline V gene encodes CDR1 LNHDA and CDR2 SQIVND (reference sequence). Trimming removed 3 bases from V and 2 bases from J, with 13 bases in between. The CDR3 is CASSMTPGATNEKLFF. The CDR3 coding sequence is TGTGCCAGTAGTATGACCCCTGGGGCGACTAATGAAAAACTGTTTTTT.

The CDR3: CASSLLDGGVQETQYF. DNA of the CDR3: TGTGCCAGCAGCCTCCTGGACGGGGGTGTCCAAGAGACCCAGTACTTC. The chain has TRBV7-9 and TRBJ2-5, with D possibly TRBD2 on 6 matching bases. Germline CDR1 SEHNR, CDR2 FQNEAQ (reference sequence). With 5 bases removed from V and 1 base from J, the gap between germline ends came to 17 bases. The CDR3 spans 16 residues.

The chain couples TRBV29-1 to TRBJ2-1; 8 nucleotides align to TRBD2. The CDR3 length is 14 residues. The junction had 9 bases not matched to a gene; V was cut back by 4 bases and J by 7 bases. CDR1 and CDR2 (germline): SQVTM, ANQGSEA. The CDR3, as DNA: TGCAGCGTTGGAGCGGGAGCAGGGCTGAATGAGCAGTTCTTC. Translation: CSVGAGAGLNEQFF.

This chain links TRBV7-3 with TRBJ2-7; D could derive from TRBD1 or TRBD2 (5 bases each). CDR1 is SGHTA, CDR2 FQGTGA, per germline. V was trimmed by 6 bases and J by 2 bases, leaving 14 bases between them. The CDR3 runs 14 residues. DNA for the CDR3: TGTGCCAGCAGTTACCGGGACGGACCCTACGAGCAGTACTTC. Amino acid sequence: CASSYRDGPYEQYF. The variable domain in full, completed from reference TRBV7-3 and TRBJ2-7, reads GAGVSQTPSNKVTEKGKYVELRCDPISGHTALYWYRQSLGQGPEFLIYFQGTGAADDSGLPNDRFFAVRPEGSVSTLKIQRTERGDSAVYLCASSYRDGPYEQYFGPGTRLTVT.

The rearrangement links TRBV7-9 to TRBJ2-5; maybe TRBD2 (5 bases). This CDR3 has 15 residues. The germline V gene has CDR1 SEHNR and CDR2 FQNEAQ (reference sequence). V dropped 1 base and J dropped 5 bases, with 14 bases sitting between them. CDR3 nucleotides: TGTGCCAGCAGCTTAGTGGTGGGGAGCTGGGAGACCCAGTACTTC. Residues: CASSLVVGSWETQYF.

V gene TRBV11-2 combines with J gene TRBJ2-7; D is unclear. The germline V and J ends were trimmed by 1 base and 5 bases, with 3 bases remaining between them. Per germline, CDR1 SGHAT and CDR2 FQNNGV. The CDR3 covers 11 residues. CDR3 DNA: TGTGCCAGCAGCTTAGGTAACGAGCAGTACTTC. It yields the protein CASSLGNEQYF.

J is TRBJ2-3 and V is TRBV5-1, with D unclear. V was shortened by 4 bases and J by 6 bases, with 24 bases between the two germline ends. CDR3 size: 17 residues. Looked up from germline, CDR1 is SGHRS and CDR2 is YFSETQ. CDR3 DNA: TGCGCCAGCAGCCCCTACAGAATCAGTGGGGTTATGGATACGCAGTATTTT. Residues: CASSPYRISGVMDTQYF.

This chain's CDR3 is CASGQGDRPFGYGYTF. CDR3 DNA: TGTGCTAGTGGCCAGGGGGACAGACCCTTCGGATATGGCTACACCTTC. The J gene is TRBJ1-2, the V gene TRBV12-5, with TRBD1 matching over 7 bases. CDR1 and CDR2 from the germline V gene are LGHNT and FRNRAP. The J segment lost 5 bases and the V segment lost 6 bases, leaving 15 bases of the junction unmatched. This CDR3 contains 16 residues.

Only a few counts were recorded for this clone. This chain links TRBV13 with TRBJ2-6; 14 bases are a match to TRBD2. The CDR3 has 19 residues. Germline loops: CDR1 PRHDT, CDR2 FYEKMQ (reference sequence). V dropped 5 bases and J dropped 4; count of bases not matched to a gene: 10. CDR3 DNA sequence: TGTGCCAGCAGCCGGGAGGGACTAGCGGGAGTCCCCGGGGCCAACGTCCTGACTTTC. Translation: CASSREGLAGVPGANVLTF.

The rearrangement joins TRBV12-5 to TRBJ2-2; D may match TRBD1 or TRBD2 (6 bases each). The CDR3 is 16 residues long. Per germline, CDR1 LGHNT and CDR2 FRNRAP. V was cut by 3 bases and J by 8 bases, with 19 bases left in between. The CDR3 is CASGFRAGEVPGELFF. CDR3 bases: TGTGCTAGTGGTTTCAGAGCAGGGGAGGTGCCGGGGGAGCTGTTTTTT.

The chain employs TRBV6-5 and TRBJ1-2; D uncertain. V dropped 0 bases and J dropped 8 bases, with 13 bases sitting between them. Germline CDR1 MNHEY, CDR2 SVGAGI. The CDR3 sequence is 14 residues long. The CDR3 here is CASSYSKGYRGYTF. CDR3 coding DNA: TGTGCCAGCAGTTACTCGAAAGGGTATCGGGGCTACACCTTC.

This rearrangement joins TRBV28 to TRBJ2-1; D is undetermined. This CDR3 is built from 16 residues. Per the germline V gene, CDR1 is MDHEN and CDR2 is SYDVKM. Trimming removed 0 bases from V and 0 bases from J, with 9 bases in between. In DNA form, the CDR3 reads TGTGCCAGCAGTTTATGGGGCAGGAGCTCCTACAATGAGCAGTTCTTC. Translation: CASSLWGRSSYNEQFF.

The chain links TRBV2 to TRBJ1-1; D gene unclear. Trimming removed 1 base at V and 4 bases at J, with 16 bases between. CDR1 SNHLY and CDR2 FYNNEI come from the germline V gene. This CDR3 has 16 residues. The CDR3 is CASSEEVQVISTEAFF. For the CDR3, the DNA is TGTGCCAGCAGTGAAGAGGTCCAGGTAATCAGCACTGAAGCTTTCTTT.

This clone was detected a few times. This chain joins TRBV6-6 and TRBJ1-1; no clear D gene. Germline assignment: CDR1 MNHNY and CDR2 SVGAGI (reference sequence). Trimming took 5 bases from V and 7 from J, leaving 8 bases between them. CDR3 length: 11 residues. The CDR3 is CASSPQIEAFF. In DNA, the CDR3 is TGTGCCAGCAGTCCACAGATTGAAGCTTTCTTT.

The chain is built from TRBV9 and TRBJ2-2; D is perhaps TRBD1 (6 bases). The length of the CDR3 is 18 residues. Germline CDR1 and CDR2: SGDLS and YYNGEE. V was pared by 1 base and J by 1 base, with 17 bases between. Here the CDR3 DNA reads TGTGCCAGCAGCGTATTAGTCTGGGACAACCAGAACACCGGGGAGCTGTTTTTT. Translated: CASSVLVWDNQNTGELFF.

Points on this clone: One end of the junction is discordant with germline, which a read error may explain. The V and J genes are TRBV7-7 and TRBJ2-5, with 11 bases identical to TRBD2. The germline gives CDR1 SSHAT, CDR2 FNYEAQ (reference sequence). The CDR3 length is 15 residues. The CDR3 region has the DNA TGTGCTAGCAGCTTAGCGGGAGGGGGGGCAGAGACCCAGTACTTC. It encodes CASSLAGGGAETQYF.